This T cell receptor (beta chain) stems from a study of blood T cell repertoires in COVID-19. As for the study in general: The United States, Italy and Spain supplied acute and convalescent COVID-19 samples.

Germline V gene lookup returns CDR1 SQVTM and CDR2 ANQGSEA. The V gene lost 4 bases and the J gene lost 2 bases, with 8 bases spanning the gap. The CDR3 has 12 residues. This table comes from immunoSEQ multiplex PCR, and its TCRdb copy is limited to in-frame clones, with some not included. Here the sample spans about 190,000 clones, roughly four fifths being singletons. The chain carries TRBV29-1 and TRBJ2-5; D gene ambiguous. Input material: peripheral blood. This TCR was sampled from a man between 45 and 60 years old who had recovered from COVID-19. This CDR3 is CSVVRVQETQYF. CDR3 coding DNA: TGCAGCGTTGTCCGGGTACAAGAGACCCAGTACTTC.